A single sample gave rise to the 3 T cell receptor beta chains below, sequenced in a study of shared clonotypes between healthy human individuals. Produced via immunoSEQ multiplex PCR; TCRdb's table is partial and in-frame only. The sample consists of roughly 1,000,000 clones, roughly 74% of them appearing once. The sample was memory CD4+ T cells from PBMCs. The sample's subset: CD45RA-negative fraction. The receptors were sampled from a man between 18 and 29 years old in good health. Some clones in this sample may be carry-over from other donors' samples.

This clone occurred once. This chain connects TRBV9 to TRBJ1-3; 9 nucleotides match TRBD1. This CDR3 contains 16 residues. Trimming took 0 bases from V and 7 from J; bases not matched to a gene: 8. Germline V lookup: CDR1 SGDLS, CDR2 YYNGEE. The CDR3 region has the DNA TGTGCCAGCAGCGTAGACAGGACAGGGGCTTTCAACACCATATATTTT. It encodes CASSVDRTGAFNTIYF.

This clone was found a few times. The chain is built from TRBV7-2 and TRBJ1-3; 10 positions agree with TRBD1. The V and J ends lost 5 bases and 4 bases, in that order; junction bases with no gene match: 5. The germline CDR1 and CDR2 sequences are SGHTA and FQGNSA. The CDR3 contains 15 residues. The CDR3 nucleotides read TGTGCCAGCAGCGCCGGGACAGGGGCGGGAAACACCATATATTTT. Translation gives CASSAGTGAGNTIYF. The full variable domain, its missing parts supplied by reference TRBV7-2 and TRBJ1-3, is GAGVSQSPSNKVTEKGKDVELRCDPISGHTALYWYRQSLGQGLEFLIYFQGNSAPDKSGLPSDRFSAERTGGSVSTLTIQRTQQEDSAVYLCASSAGTGAGNTIYFGEGSWLTVV.

The V and J genes are TRBV4-3 and TRBJ2-7; D is undetermined. V was trimmed by 2 bases and J by 1 base, leaving 15 bases between them. From germline, CDR1 is LGHNA and CDR2 YSLEER. This CDR3 spans 16 amino acids. The CDR3 sequence: CASSQPSRPFSYEQYF. CDR3 DNA: TGCGCCAGCAGCCAACCTTCAAGACCCTTTTCCTACGAGCAGTACTTC.